This entry lists 26 T cell receptor beta chains sequenced from one sample in a study of shared clonotypes between healthy human individuals. TCRdb's table, derived via immunoSEQ multiplex PCR, lists solely in-frame clones and lacks some. The sample shows about 1.1 million clones, 75% to 85% of them seen only once. Sequencing was performed on memory CD4+ T cells from PBMCs. Subset given: CD45RA-negative fraction. The receptors shown here come from a man younger than 35 in good health. Some clones in this sample may be carry-over from other donors' samples.

This clone was detected once. This likely stems from a read error, as it lies one base from a far larger clone. Other DNA variants within this sample encode the same CDR3. The chain uses TRBV28 and TRBJ2-7, with 8 bases aligning to TRBD1. Looked up from germline, CDR1 is MDHEN and CDR2 is SYDVKM. This CDR3 has 16 amino acids. In nucleotides, the CDR3 is TGCGCCAGCAGTTTACCCGACAGGGGTCCCCCGGGCGAGCAGTACTTC. Residues: CASSLPDRGPPGEQYF.

The V gene is TRBV29-1, the J gene TRBJ2-2; the D is unclear. CDR3 length: 14 amino acids. Germline-derived CDR1 and CDR2 are SQVTM and ANQGSEA. V shed 4 bases and J shed 1 base, with 10 bases lying between them. The CDR3 nucleotides are TGCAGCGTTGCGGTAGTTAAGAACACCGGGGAGCTGTTTTTT. This translates into CSVAVVKNTGELFF.

The J gene is TRBJ1-5, the V gene TRBV5-5; TRBD1 aligns across 10 bases. The CDR3 length is 16 residues. The germline gives CDR1 SGHKS, CDR2 YYEKEE (reference sequence). The J segment lost 4 bases and the V segment lost 2 bases, leaving 6 bases of the junction unmatched. For the CDR3, the DNA is TGTGCCAGCAGCTTTACCGGGACAGGGGCGAATCAGCCCCAGCATTTT. It is translated as CASSFTGTGANQPQHF.

V is TRBV14 and J is TRBJ1-1, with D possibly being TRBD1 (6 bases). Germline V lookup: CDR1 SGHDN, CDR2 FVKESK. With 4 bases removed from V and 0 bases from J, the gap between germline ends came to 12 bases. This CDR3 has 15 residues. DNA for the CDR3: TGTGCCAGCAGCCTAATGGGGGCCTTGAACACTGAAGCTTTCTTT. Its translation: CASSLMGALNTEAFF.

Remarks on this clone: A read error is likely, as this CDR3 ends without the conserved phenylalanine or tryptophan. J is TRBJ1-3 and V is TRBV7-6, with D uncertain. Germline loops: CDR1 SGHVS, CDR2 FNYEAQ. The CDR3 is 12 amino acids. The V end lost 1 base, the J end lost 4 bases, and 2 bases lay between the germline ends. The CDR3 sequence is CASSLEGNTIYS. The CDR3 DNA is TGTGCCAGCAGCTTAGAGGGAAACACCATATATTCT.

The chain uses TRBV5-4 and TRBJ1-3; the D is unclear. Per the germline V gene, CDR1 is SGHNT and CDR2 is YYREEE (reference sequence). CDR3 length: 15 residues. V was pared by 1 base and J by 0 bases, with 8 bases between. CDR3 sequence reads: CASSLFSSSGNTIYF. CDR3 sequence (DNA): TGTGCCAGCAGCTTGTTTTCTAGCTCTGGAAACACCATATATTTT. The whole variable domain, remainder taken from reference TRBV5-4 and TRBJ1-3, is ETGVTQSPTHLIKTRGQQVTLRCSSQSGHNTVSWYQQALGQGPQFIFQYYREEENGRGNFPPRFSGLQFPNYSSELNVNALELDDSALYLCASSLFSSSGNTIYFGEGSWLTVV.

The chain recombines TRBV27 with TRBJ2-7; TRBD2 matches at 8 bases. After removal of 4 bases from V and 2 bases from J, the junction contained 4 bases not matched to a gene. Germline V lookup: CDR1 MNHEY, CDR2 SMNVEV (reference sequence). The CDR3 runs 14 residues. CDR3 sequence: CASSWGTRAYEQYF. The DNA for the CDR3 is TGTGCCAGCAGTTGGGGGACTAGAGCCTACGAGCAGTACTTC.

This chain's CDR3 is CASADRDRYNEQFF. Here the CDR3 DNA reads TGTGCCAGCGCGGACCGGGACAGATACAATGAGCAGTTCTTC. The chain uses TRBV27 and TRBJ2-1; TRBD1 agrees at 7 bases. V lost 8 bases, J lost 4 bases, and 8 bases stayed unmatched. CDR3 length: 14 residues. Germline V lookup: CDR1 MNHEY, CDR2 SMNVEV (reference sequence).

This sequence joins TRBV28 and TRBJ1-5; 7 bases line up with TRBD1. There are 15 residues in the CDR3. CDR1 is MDHEN, CDR2 SYDVKM, per germline. V was clipped by 3 bases and J by 4 bases; unmatched bases: 6. This CDR3 reads CASSLQDRVNQPQHF. CDR3 DNA sequence: TGTGCCAGCAGTTTGCAAGACAGGGTGAATCAGCCCCAGCATTTT.

The genes are TRBV6-1 and TRBJ1-1; 7 bases are a match to TRBD1. The CDR3 loop spans 17 amino acids. V dropped 0 bases and J dropped 10; count of bases not matched to a gene: 17. Germline CDR1 is MNHNS and CDR2 is SASEGT. The CDR3 region is CASSEAQGLRQGDRAFF. As DNA, the CDR3 is TGTGCCAGCAGTGAAGCGCAAGGGTTAAGACAGGGTGATCGAGCTTTCTTT.

This chain connects TRBV5-1 to TRBJ2-6, with 12 bases lining up with TRBD1. Germline lookup yields CDR1 SGHRS and CDR2 YFSETQ. J gave up 4 bases and V 0 bases, and 2 bases lay outside the gene matches. CDR3 size: 17 residues. CDR3 region: CASSLVGQGAGANVLTF. The CDR3 DNA sequence: TGCGCCAGCAGCTTGGTGGGACAGGGGGCCGGGGCCAACGTCCTGACTTTC.

This CDR3 is CAWTPVPQYF. Here the CDR3 DNA reads TGTGCCTGGACCCCCGTTCCGCAGTATTTT. The chain has TRBV30 and TRBJ2-3; D is undetermined. The CDR3 runs to 10 residues. V gave up 4 bases and J gave up 10 bases, with 9 bases separating them. The germline V gene has CDR1 GTSNPN and CDR2 SVGIG (reference sequence).

A note on this clone: A much more abundant neighbour one base away suggests this may be a read error. This chain uses TRBV4-2 with TRBJ2-5; perhaps TRBD2 as D (6 bases). With 3 bases removed from V and 5 bases from J, the gap between germline ends came to 16 bases. CDR1 is LGHNA, CDR2 YNFKEQ, per germline. The CDR3 sequence is 15 residues long. In nucleotides, the CDR3 is TGTGCCAGCAGCCATGGCCGCGGGGTGGGGGAGACCCAGTACTTC. Protein: CASSHGRGVGETQYF.

This clone is a singleton in its sample. This chain uses TRBV10-3 with TRBJ2-3; 12 bases agree with TRBD1. The V segment lost 4 bases and the J segment 2 bases; nucleotides outside the gene matches: 13. The CDR3 has 19 residues. Germline loops: CDR1 ENHRY, CDR2 SYGVKD. The DNA of the CDR3 is TGTGCCATCAGTGCGGTCCCGGGACAGGGGGCCCCCTCCACAGATACGCAGTATTTT. It codes for CAISAVPGQGAPSTDTQYF.

The gene calls are TRBV25-1 and TRBJ2-2, with 12 bases fitting TRBD1. The CDR3 covers 15 residues. The trim removed 6 bases at V and 6 bases at J, leaving 5 bases unmatched. Germline V CDR1 and CDR2: MGHDK, SYGVNS. The CDR3 sequence is CASRGTGGASGELFF. The CDR3 DNA reads as TGTGCCAGCAGGGGGACAGGGGGCGCTTCCGGGGAGCTGTTTTTT.

Regarding this clone: A much larger clone differs from this one at a single base, so this may be a read error. V gene TRBV11-1 combines with J gene TRBJ2-2, with 9 bases aligning to TRBD1. Germline lookup yields CDR1 SGHAT and CDR2 FQDESV (reference sequence). The length of the CDR3 is 15 residues. Here the CDR3 reads CASSRDRVNTGELLF. The CDR3 nucleotides are TGTGCCAGCAGTCGGGACAGGGTAAACACCGGGGAGCTGCTTTTT.

V and J are TRBV28 and TRBJ2-1; 7 bases map to TRBD1. Germline V lookup: CDR1 MDHEN, CDR2 SYDVKM. V lost 7 bases and J lost 4; bases outside the gene matches: 10. CDR3 size: 15 residues. CDR3 coding DNA: TGTGCCAGCACCGCTCGACAGGGAAAATACAATGAGCAGTTCTTC. This gives the protein CASTARQGKYNEQFF.

The V call is TRBV5-5, the J call TRBJ1-4; possibly TRBD1 for D (6 bases). Germline V CDR1 and CDR2: SGHKS, YYEKEE (reference sequence). V was cut by 0 bases and J by 5 bases, with 11 bases left in between. The CDR3 runs to 15 residues. The CDR3 coding sequence is TGTGCCAGCAGCTTGGTAGGACAGCCGAATGAAAAACTGTTTTTT. Amino acids: CASSLVGQPNEKLFF. Together with reference TRBV5-5 and TRBJ1-4, the CDR3 gives the full variable domain: DAGVTQSPTHLIKTRGQQVTLRCSPISGHKSVSWYQQVLGQGPQFIFQYYEKEERGRGNFPDRFSARQFPNYSSELNVNALLLGDSALYLCASSLVGQPNEKLFFGSGTQLSVL.

This CDR3 is CASSSLTLRDRNNEQFF. For the CDR3, the DNA is TGTGCCAGCAGCTCCCTGACGCTTAGGGACAGAAACAATGAGCAGTTCTTC. This chain links TRBV5-6 with TRBJ2-1, with 7 bases that match TRBD1. Unmatched junction bases numbered 14, after V lost 3 bases and J lost 5 bases. Germline assignment: CDR1 SGHDT and CDR2 YYEEEE. CDR3 length equals 17 residues. The variable domain in full, completed from reference TRBV5-6 and TRBJ2-1, reads DAGVTQSPTHLIKTRGQQVTLRCSPKSGHDTVSWYQQALGQGPQFIFQYYEEEERQRGNFPDRFSGHQFPNYSSELNVNALLLGDSALYLCASSSLTLRDRNNEQFFGPGTRLTVL.

This rearrangement joins TRBV19 to TRBJ1-5; unclear D gene. V was clipped by 9 bases and J by 2 bases, with 17 bases between them. In germline, CDR1 is LNHDA, CDR2 SQIVND (reference sequence). This CDR3 region has 15 residues. The CDR3: CASKSGRNGNQPQHF. Written as DNA, the CDR3 is TGTGCCAGCAAGTCGGGGAGGAATGGCAATCAGCCCCAGCATTTT.

J is TRBJ1-2 and V is TRBV27; possibly TRBD1 for D (6 bases). The CDR3 contains 12 residues. Germline CDR1 and CDR2: MNHEY and SMNVEV (reference sequence). Trimming took off 3 bases at V and 8 bases at J, with 10 bases between the two ends. The CDR3 DNA reads TGTGCCAGCAGTTTCACAGGGTACGGCTACACCTTC. It is translated as CASSFTGYGYTF.

The rearrangement links TRBV28 to TRBJ1-2; no firm D call. Trimming removed 6 bases from V and 4 bases from J, with 15 bases in between. The CDR3 has 14 residues. Per germline, CDR1 MDHEN and CDR2 SYDVKM. For the CDR3, the DNA is TGTGCCAGCAGGGTTCAGGCGGATACCTATGGCTACACCTTC. Protein product: CASRVQADTYGYTF.

A note on this clone: Since a much larger clone is just one base distant, this may be a read error. The identical CDR3 is also encoded by other nucleotide sequences in the sample. The DNA of the CDR3 is TGCAGCGTGCGTCTTAGCGGGGCTAGCACAGATACGCAATATTTT. It specifies CSVRLSGASTDTQYF. This chain connects TRBV29-1 to TRBJ2-3; TRBD2 agrees at 8 bases. CDR1 SQVTM and CDR2 ANQGSEA come from the germline V gene. The CDR3 runs to 15 residues.

This chain joins TRBV5-1 and TRBJ1-1; D may be TRBD1 (5 bases). The V gene lost 3 bases and the J gene lost 6 bases, with 18 bases spanning the gap. The length of the CDR3 is 15 residues. Germline CDR1 SGHRS, CDR2 YFSETQ. In DNA form, the CDR3 reads TGCGCCAGCAGCTCGGGGGATGCTCGAGGCGCTGAAGCTTTCTTT. Amino acid sequence: CASSSGDARGAEAFF.

The chain carries TRBV2 and TRBJ2-1; 11 bases line up with TRBD2. The length of the CDR3 is 15 residues. The germline V gene encodes CDR1 SNHLY and CDR2 FYNNEI. J was trimmed by 9 bases and V by 3 bases; bases with no gene match: 7. The CDR3 reads CASSETLAGGGEQFF. Written as DNA, the CDR3 is TGTGCCAGCAGTGAGACTCTAGCGGGAGGAGGTGAGCAGTTCTTC.

The V and J genes are TRBV28 and TRBJ1-5; D is ambiguous. Between the trimmed V and J ends, which lost 8 bases and 2 bases, there was a span of 10 bases. Germline CDR1 and CDR2: MDHEN and SYDVKM. There are 13 residues in the CDR3. The CDR3 is CASGLRRNQPQHF. In DNA, the CDR3 is TGTGCCAGCGGCCTTAGGCGCAATCAGCCCCAGCATTTT.